One and the same sample provided the 18 T cell receptor beta chains below, sequenced in a study of blood T cell repertoires in COVID-19 (dated by TCRdb to 2020 to 2021). The library was prepared using the immunoSEQ multiplex PCR assay. TCRdb stores this immuneACCESS table with in-frame sequences only. Part of the clones is absent; in the studies checked, under half of the shortfall reflects unresolved V genes, and no reason is known for the rest. The sample table contains around 380,000 clones; only one count was recorded for approximately 80% of them. Of the sample, about 1% is held by the ten largest clones. Input material: peripheral blood. Receptors were obtained from a human donor with acute or convalescent COVID-19. The donor label of this sample is uncertain.

The chain joins TRBV7-2 to TRBJ1-6, with 9 bases lining up with TRBD1. The CDR3 totals 15 residues. The V and J ends lost 4 bases and 7 bases, in that order; junction bases with no gene match: 5. Germline lookup yields CDR1 SGHTA and CDR2 FQGNSA. The CDR3 sequence: CASSSQGQGNSPLHF. The CDR3 bases are TGTGCCAGCAGCTCCCAAGGACAGGGGAATTCACCCCTCCACTTT.

The J gene is TRBJ1-5, the V gene TRBV10-2, with D possibly TRBD1 on 6 matching bases. From germline, CDR1 is WSHSY and CDR2 SAAADI. This CDR3 spans 13 amino acids. V lost 9 bases and J 9 bases, leaving 18 bases between the germline ends. CDR3: CASSPGGQRPQHF. The CDR3 nucleotides read TGCGCCAGTTCGCCCGGGGGGCAACGGCCCCAGCATTTT.

V usage is TRBV19 and J usage is TRBJ1-2; TRBD1 matches 7 bases. Germline values: CDR1 LNHDA, CDR2 SQIVND (reference sequence). CDR3 length equals 16 residues. V shed 5 bases and J 2 bases; nucleotides not matched to a gene: 11. The CDR3 DNA sequence: TGTGCCAGTAGTGTGCCGGGACAGATTATCAACTATGGCTACACCTTC. Its translation: CASSVPGQIINYGYTF.

V gene TRBV14 combines with J gene TRBJ1-2, with D hard to call. Trimming stripped 1 base from V and 5 bases from J, with 8 bases between. This CDR3 comprises 13 residues. CDR1 is SGHDN and CDR2 is FVKESK in the germline V gene. The CDR3 reads CASSQVQYYGYTF. The CDR3 DNA reads as TGTGCCAGCAGCCAAGTGCAGTATTATGGCTACACCTTC. Filled out from reference TRBV14 and TRBJ1-2, the complete variable domain reads EAGVTQFPSHSVIEKGQTVTLRCDPISGHDNLYWYRRVMGKEIKFLLHFVKESKQDESGMPNNRFLAERTGGTYSTLKVQPAELEDSGVYFCASSQVQYYGYTFGSGTRLTVV.

This chain connects TRBV10-2 to TRBJ1-5; D uncertain. V was trimmed by 6 bases and J by 4 bases, leaving 13 bases between them. CDR1 WSHSY and CDR2 SAAADI come from the germline V gene. CDR3 length: 14 residues. CDR3 DNA: TGCGCCAGCAGATACGGGGAGTTGAATCAGCCCCAGCATTTT. It codes for CASRYGELNQPQHF.

As to this clone: Other DNA variants within this sample encode the same CDR3. V gene TRBV5-1 combines with J gene TRBJ2-5; 9 positions agree with TRBD2. Germline loops: CDR1 SGHRS, CDR2 YFSETQ. The CDR3 is 16 amino acids. V shed 4 bases and J 1 base; nucleotides not matched to a gene: 8. In nucleotides, the CDR3 is TGCGCCAGCAGCCGTGGGGGGCGGGAGGGCCAAGAGACCCAGTACTTC. Its translation: CASSRGGREGQETQYF. Looking up the rest from reference TRBV5-1 and TRBJ2-5 gives the full variable domain: KAGVTQTPRYLIKTRGQQVTLSCSPISGHRSVSWYQQTPGQGLQFLFEYFSETQRNKGNFPGRFSGRQFSNSRSEMNVSTLELGDSALYLCASSRGGREGQETQYFGPGTRLLVL.

The gene calls are TRBV3-1 (or the pseudogene TRBV3-2) and TRBJ2-1; no clear D gene. Trimming shortened V by 1 base and J by 16 bases, and 14 bases separated the two germline ends. The CDR3 contains 12 residues. Germline-derived CDR1 and CDR2 are LGHDT and YNNKEL (reference sequence). For the CDR3, the DNA is TGTGCCAGCAGCCAAGGCGCCCCGCGCTTATTCTTC. Protein sequence: CASSQGAPRLFF.

CDR3 nucleotides: TGTGCCAGCATCCTTGGGGTGGGAGGCGATGAGCAGTTCTTC. This translates into CASILGVGGDEQFF. The chain combines TRBV11-2 with TRBJ2-1, with D perhaps matching TRBD2 (6 bases). With 7 bases removed from V and 8 bases from J, the gap between germline ends came to 18 bases. CDR1 SGHAT and CDR2 FQNNGV come from the germline V gene. The CDR3 is made up of 14 amino acids.

The V call is TRBV10-3, the J call TRBJ2-5; 8 nucleotides match TRBD2. The V and J ends lost 5 bases and 3 bases, in that order; junction bases with no gene match: 8. The length of the CDR3 is 15 residues. Germline lookup yields CDR1 ENHRY and CDR2 SYGVKD. The CDR3 protein is CAISRDIAGKETQYF. The CDR3 DNA sequence: TGTGCCATCAGTCGGGATATAGCGGGAAAAGAGACCCAGTACTTC.

V gene TRBV27 combines with J gene TRBJ2-7; 10 bases align to TRBD2. J gave up 6 bases and V 2 bases, and 16 bases lay outside the gene matches. Germline CDR1 MNHEY, CDR2 SMNVEV (reference sequence). This CDR3 has 18 amino acids. As DNA, the CDR3 is TGTGCCAGCAGTTTAACCCCCCCAGCGGGAGGGCCTTCGGGCGAGCAGTACTTC. Its translation is CASSLTPPAGGPSGEQYF.

This clone was detected once. The chain carries TRBV5-1 and TRBJ2-2, with 7 bases fitting TRBD2. There are 17 residues in the CDR3. Germline assignment: CDR1 SGHRS and CDR2 YFSETQ. Trimming took 2 bases from V and 0 from J; bases not matched to a gene: 7. The CDR3 reads CASSLASGQSNTGELFF. DNA for the CDR3: TGCGCCAGCAGCTTAGCTAGCGGACAATCGAACACCGGGGAGCTGTTTTTT.

The chain links TRBV25-1 to TRBJ2-3, with no clear D. CDR1 is MGHDK, CDR2 SYGVNS, per germline. V lost 3 bases to trimming and J lost 6 bases, with 10 bases between them. This CDR3 contains 13 residues. CDR3 sequence: CASSDAAVDTQYF. The CDR3 bases are TGTGCCAGCAGTGACGCGGCGGTGGATACGCAGTATTTT.

The chain uses TRBV2 and TRBJ1-1; TRBD1 is a possible D gene (6 bases). Trimming left V 4 bases short and J 7 bases short, with 10 bases between. This CDR3 is 12 amino acids long. Germline-derived CDR1 and CDR2 are SNHLY and FYNNEI. The CDR3 coding sequence is TGTGCCAGCAGTGGGACAGTTATTGAAGCTTTCTTT. It translates to CASSGTVIEAFF.

The chain carries TRBV4-1 and TRBJ2-7, with 12 bases identical to TRBD2. In germline, CDR1 is MGHRA, CDR2 YSYEKL. With 3 bases clipped from V and 4 bases from J, the junction kept 7 bases outside the gene matches. This CDR3 has 16 residues. In nucleotides, the CDR3 is TGCGCCAGCAGCCACCCCGGACTAGCGGGAATGTACGAGCAGTACTTC. It codes for CASSHPGLAGMYEQYF.

This clone was recorded once. The chain links TRBV30 to TRBJ2-7; the match to TRBD2 covers 10 bases. The V gene end was trimmed by 0 bases and the J gene end by 2 bases; junction bases not matched to a gene: 1. The V gene's germline CDR1 is GTSNPN and CDR2 SVGIG (reference sequence). There are 14 residues in the CDR3. Here the CDR3 DNA reads TGTGCCTGGAGTGTACTAGCGGGACCCTACGAGCAGTACTTC. Translation: CAWSVLAGPYEQYF.

The chain recombines TRBV5-1 with TRBJ1-6, with a tentative D call TRBD1 (5 bases). The CDR3 runs to 15 residues. The V gene lost 1 base and the J gene lost 7 bases, with 12 bases spanning the gap. The germline V gene has CDR1 SGHRS and CDR2 YFSETQ. As DNA, the CDR3 is TGCGCCAGCAGCTTGCAGACAGATCGCAATTCACCCCTCCACTTT. The encoded protein is CASSLQTDRNSPLHF.

This clone was seen just once. The chain combines TRBV6-6 with TRBJ1-3; D is perhaps TRBD1 (6 bases). Trimming shortened V by 3 bases and J by 0 bases, and 12 bases separated the two germline ends. Germline assignment: CDR1 MNHNY and CDR2 SVGAGI (reference sequence). This CDR3 region has 16 residues. Written as DNA, the CDR3 is TGTGCCAGCAGTTATCTTACAGGGTCCTCTGGAAACACCATATATTTT. It is translated as CASSYLTGSSGNTIYF.

This sequence joins TRBV10-1 and TRBJ1-1; 7 positions match TRBD1. The CDR3 runs 13 residues. Germline loops: CDR1 WNHNN, CDR2 SYGVQD (reference sequence). J gave up 4 bases and V 6 bases, and 5 bases lay outside the gene matches. CDR3 region: CASRTGIGTEAFF. The CDR3 coding sequence is TGCGCCAGCAGGACAGGGATCGGCACTGAAGCTTTCTTT.